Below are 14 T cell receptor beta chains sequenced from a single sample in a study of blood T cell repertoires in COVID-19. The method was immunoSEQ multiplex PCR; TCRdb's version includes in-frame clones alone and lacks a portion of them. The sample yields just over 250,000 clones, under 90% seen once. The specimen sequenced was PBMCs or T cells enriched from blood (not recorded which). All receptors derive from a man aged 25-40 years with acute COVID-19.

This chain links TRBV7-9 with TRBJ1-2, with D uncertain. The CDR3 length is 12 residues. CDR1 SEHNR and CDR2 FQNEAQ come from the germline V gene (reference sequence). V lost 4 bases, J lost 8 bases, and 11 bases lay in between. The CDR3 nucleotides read TGTGCCAGCAGCTCGGACGGGATGGGCTACACCTTC. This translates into CASSSDGMGYTF. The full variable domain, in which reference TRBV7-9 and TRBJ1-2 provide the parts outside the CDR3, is DTGVSQNPRHKITKRGQNVTFRCDPISEHNRLYWYRQTLGQGPEFLTYFQNEAQLEKSRLLSDRFSAERPKGSFSTLEIQRTEQGDSAMYLCASSSDGMGYTFGSGTRLTVV.

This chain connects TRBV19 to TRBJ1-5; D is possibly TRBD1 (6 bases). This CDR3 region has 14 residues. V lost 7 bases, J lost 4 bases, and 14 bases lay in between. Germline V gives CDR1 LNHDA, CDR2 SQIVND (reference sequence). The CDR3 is CASIMRGNNQPQHF. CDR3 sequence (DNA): TGTGCCAGTATCATGAGGGGGAATAATCAGCCCCAGCATTTT.

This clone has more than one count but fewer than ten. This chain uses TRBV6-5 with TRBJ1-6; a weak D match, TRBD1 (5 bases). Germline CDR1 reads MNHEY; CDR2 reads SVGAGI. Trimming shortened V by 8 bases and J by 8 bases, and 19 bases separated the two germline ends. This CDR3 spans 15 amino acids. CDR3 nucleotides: TGTGCCAGCCTGCAAGGGGCTCGTAACTATTCACCCCTCCACTTT. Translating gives CASLQGARNYSPLHF.

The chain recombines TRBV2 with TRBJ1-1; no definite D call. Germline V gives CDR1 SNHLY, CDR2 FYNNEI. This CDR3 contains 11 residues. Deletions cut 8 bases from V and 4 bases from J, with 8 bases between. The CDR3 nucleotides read TGTGCCAGCTCTAAGATCACTGAAGCTTTCTTT. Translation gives CASSKITEAFF.

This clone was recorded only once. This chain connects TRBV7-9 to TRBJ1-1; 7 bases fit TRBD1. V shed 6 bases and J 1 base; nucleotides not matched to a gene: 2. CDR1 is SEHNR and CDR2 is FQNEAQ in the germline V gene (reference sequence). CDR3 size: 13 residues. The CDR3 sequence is CASSQGGNTEAFF. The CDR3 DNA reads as TGTGCCAGCAGTCAGGGGGGGAACACTGAAGCTTTCTTT. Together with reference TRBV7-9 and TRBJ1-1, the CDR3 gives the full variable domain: DTGVSQNPRHKITKRGQNVTFRCDPISEHNRLYWYRQTLGQGPEFLTYFQNEAQLEKSRLLSDRFSAERPKGSFSTLEIQRTEQGDSAMYLCASSQGGNTEAFFGQGTRLTVV.

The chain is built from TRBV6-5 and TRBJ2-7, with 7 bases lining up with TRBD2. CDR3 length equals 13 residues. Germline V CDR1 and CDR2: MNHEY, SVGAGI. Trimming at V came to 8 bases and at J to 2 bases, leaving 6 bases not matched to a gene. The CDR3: CASHSGAPYEQYV. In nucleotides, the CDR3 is TGTGCCAGCCACAGCGGGGCTCCCTACGAGCAGTACGTC.

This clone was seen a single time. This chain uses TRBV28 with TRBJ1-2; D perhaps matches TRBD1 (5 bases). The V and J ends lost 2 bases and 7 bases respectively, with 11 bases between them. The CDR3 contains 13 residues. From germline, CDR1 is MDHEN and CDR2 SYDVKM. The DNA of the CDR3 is TGTGCCAGCAGTTTAGGGGGGTCGCGTGGCTACACCTTC. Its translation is CASSLGGSRGYTF.

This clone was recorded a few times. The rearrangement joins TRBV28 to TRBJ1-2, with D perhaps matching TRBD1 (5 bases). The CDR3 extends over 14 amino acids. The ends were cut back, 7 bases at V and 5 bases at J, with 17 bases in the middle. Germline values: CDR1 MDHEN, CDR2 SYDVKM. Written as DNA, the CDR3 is TGTGCCAGCACTGATCCGGGACTGCTATATGGCTACACCTTC. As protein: CASTDPGLLYGYTF.

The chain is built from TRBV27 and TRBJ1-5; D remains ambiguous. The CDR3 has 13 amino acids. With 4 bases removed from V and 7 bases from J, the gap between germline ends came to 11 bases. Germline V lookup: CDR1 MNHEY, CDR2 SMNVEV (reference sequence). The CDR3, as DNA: TGTGCCAGCAGTTGGCGGGGAGGACAGCCCCAGCATTTT. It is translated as CASSWRGGQPQHF.

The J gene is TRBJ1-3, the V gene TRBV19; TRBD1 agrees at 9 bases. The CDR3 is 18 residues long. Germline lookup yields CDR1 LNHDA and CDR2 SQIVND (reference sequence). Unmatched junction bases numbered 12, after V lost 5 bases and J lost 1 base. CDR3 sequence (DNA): TGTGCCAGTAGTGGAGGGACAGGGAGGATCTATTCTGGAAACACCATATATTTT. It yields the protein CASSGGTGRIYSGNTIYF.

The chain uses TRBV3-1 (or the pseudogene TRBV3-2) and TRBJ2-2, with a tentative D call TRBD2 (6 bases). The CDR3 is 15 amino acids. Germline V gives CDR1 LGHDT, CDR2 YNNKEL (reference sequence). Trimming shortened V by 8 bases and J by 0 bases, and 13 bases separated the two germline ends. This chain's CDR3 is CASSLGRPNTGELFF. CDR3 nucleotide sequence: TGTGCCAGCTCCTTGGGGAGGCCGAACACCGGGGAGCTGTTTTTT.

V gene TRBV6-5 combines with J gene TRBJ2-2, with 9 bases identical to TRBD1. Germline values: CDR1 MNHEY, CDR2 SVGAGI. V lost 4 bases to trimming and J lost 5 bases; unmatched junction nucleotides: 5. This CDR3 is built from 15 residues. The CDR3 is CASSFQTGGTGELFF. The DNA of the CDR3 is TGTGCCAGCAGTTTTCAGACAGGGGGAACCGGGGAGCTGTTTTTT.

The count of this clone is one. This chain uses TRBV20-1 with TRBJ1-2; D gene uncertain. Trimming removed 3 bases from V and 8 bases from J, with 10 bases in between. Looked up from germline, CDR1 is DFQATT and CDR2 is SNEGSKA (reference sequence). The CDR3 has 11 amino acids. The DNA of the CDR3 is TGCAGTGCTAGGGACTCGCGAGGCTACACCTTC. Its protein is CSARDSRGYTF.

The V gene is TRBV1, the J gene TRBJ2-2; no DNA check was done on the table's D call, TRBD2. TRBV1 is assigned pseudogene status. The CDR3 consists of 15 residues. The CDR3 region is CTSSQDPAGAGELFF. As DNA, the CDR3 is TGCACCAGCAGCCAAGATCCAGCGGGAGCCGGGGAGCTGTTTTTT.